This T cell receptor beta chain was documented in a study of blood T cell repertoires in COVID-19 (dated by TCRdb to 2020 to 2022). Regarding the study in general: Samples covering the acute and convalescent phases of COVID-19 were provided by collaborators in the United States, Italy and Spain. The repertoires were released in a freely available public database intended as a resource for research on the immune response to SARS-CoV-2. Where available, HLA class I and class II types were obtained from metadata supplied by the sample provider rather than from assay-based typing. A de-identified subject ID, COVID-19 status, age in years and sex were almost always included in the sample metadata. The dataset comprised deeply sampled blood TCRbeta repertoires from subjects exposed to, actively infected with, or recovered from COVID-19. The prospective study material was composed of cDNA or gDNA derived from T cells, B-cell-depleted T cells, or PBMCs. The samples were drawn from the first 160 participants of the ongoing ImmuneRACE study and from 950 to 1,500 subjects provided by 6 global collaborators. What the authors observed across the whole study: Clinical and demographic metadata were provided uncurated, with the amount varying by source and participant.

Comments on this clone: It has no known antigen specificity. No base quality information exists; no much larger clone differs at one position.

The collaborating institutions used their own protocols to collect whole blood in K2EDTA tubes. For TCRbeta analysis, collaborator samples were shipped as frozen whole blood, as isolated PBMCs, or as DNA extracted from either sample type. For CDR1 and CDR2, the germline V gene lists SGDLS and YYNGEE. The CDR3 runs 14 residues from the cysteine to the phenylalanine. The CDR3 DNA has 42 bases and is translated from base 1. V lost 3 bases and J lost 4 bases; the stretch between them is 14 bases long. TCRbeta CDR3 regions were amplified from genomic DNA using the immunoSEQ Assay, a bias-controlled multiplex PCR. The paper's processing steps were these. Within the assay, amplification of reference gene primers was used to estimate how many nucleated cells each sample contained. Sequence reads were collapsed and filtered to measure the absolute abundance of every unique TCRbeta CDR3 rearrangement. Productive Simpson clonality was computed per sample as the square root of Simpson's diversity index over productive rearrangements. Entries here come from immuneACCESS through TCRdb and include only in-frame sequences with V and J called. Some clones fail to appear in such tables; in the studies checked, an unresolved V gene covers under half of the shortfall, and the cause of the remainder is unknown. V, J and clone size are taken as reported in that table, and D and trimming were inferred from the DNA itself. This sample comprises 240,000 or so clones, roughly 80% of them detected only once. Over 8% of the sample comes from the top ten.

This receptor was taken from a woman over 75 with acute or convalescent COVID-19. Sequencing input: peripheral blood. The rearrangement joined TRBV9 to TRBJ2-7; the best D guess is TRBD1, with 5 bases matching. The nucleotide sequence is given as TGTGCCAGCAGCGCAGGGATAAACTCTTACGAGCAGTACTTC. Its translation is CASSAGINSYEQYF.